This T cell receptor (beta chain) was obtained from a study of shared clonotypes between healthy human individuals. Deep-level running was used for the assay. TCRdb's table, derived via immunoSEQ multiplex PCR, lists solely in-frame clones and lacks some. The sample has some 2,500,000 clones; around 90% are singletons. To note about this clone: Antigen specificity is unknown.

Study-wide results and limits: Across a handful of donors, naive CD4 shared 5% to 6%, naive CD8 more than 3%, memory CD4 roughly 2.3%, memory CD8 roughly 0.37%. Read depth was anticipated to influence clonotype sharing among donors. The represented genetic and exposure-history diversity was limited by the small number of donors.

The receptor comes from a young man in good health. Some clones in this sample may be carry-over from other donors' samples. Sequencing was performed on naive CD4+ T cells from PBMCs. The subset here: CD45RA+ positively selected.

This chain's CDR3 is CATSRRQALYEQYF. CDR3 nucleotide sequence: TGTGCCACCAGCAGAAGACAGGCTCTCTACGAGCAGTACTTC. The rearrangement joins TRBV15 to TRBJ2-7; TRBD1 might be the D (6 bases). Trimming stripped 2 bases from V and 3 bases from J, with 11 bases between. CDR3 size: 14 residues. CDR1 is LNHNV, CDR2 YYDKDF, per germline (reference sequence). Based on the CDR3 plus reference TRBV15 and TRBJ2-7, the full variable domain is DAMVIQNPRYQVTQFGKPVTLSCSQTLNHNVMYWYQQKSSQAPKLLFHYYDKDFNNEADTPDNFQSRRPNTSFCFLDIRSPGLGDTAMYLCATSRRQALYEQYFGPGTRLTVT.